This record looks at one T cell receptor (beta chain) sequence and its context. This record belongs to a study of blood T cell repertoires in COVID-19. Trimming left V 0 bases short and J 3 bases short, with 17 bases between. In germline, CDR1 is MRHNA, CDR2 SNTAGT. The CDR3 is made up of 17 amino acids. TCRdb keeps only in-frame clones here, not all; method: immunoSEQ multiplex PCR. Found here are about 320,000 clones, nearly 90% of them singletons; the top ten hold approximately 5%. This chain joins TRBV6-4 and TRBJ1-2; no clear D. This TCR was recovered from a woman aged 30 to 39 who had recovered from COVID-19. Material for sequencing was PBMCs or T cells enriched from blood (not recorded which). The CDR3 here is CASSDSGGIGYYYGYTF. As DNA, the CDR3 is TGTGCCAGCAGTGACTCGGGCGGGATCGGCTACTACTATGGCTACACCTTC.